This TCR beta chain was retrieved from a study of cytotoxic CD8 clonotypes in ibrutinib-treated CLL. Only in-frame clones appear in the TCRdb table, and some are missing; sequencing was by immunoSEQ multiplex PCR. The sample lists some 200,000 clones, 65% to 80% occurring once. The V end was cut by 6 bases, the J end by 4 bases, with 10 bases between. The CDR3 extends over 13 amino acids. CDR1 MNHEY and CDR2 SMNVEV come from the germline V gene (reference sequence). The sequence came from a human donor with chronic lymphocytic leukemia. The chain couples TRBV27 to TRBJ2-1; no definite D call. This material consisted of PBMCs, taken after 12 months of ibrutinib treatment. CDR3: CASSVNSYNEQFF. The DNA of the CDR3 is TGTGCCAGCAGCGTGAACAGTTACAATGAGCAGTTCTTC.